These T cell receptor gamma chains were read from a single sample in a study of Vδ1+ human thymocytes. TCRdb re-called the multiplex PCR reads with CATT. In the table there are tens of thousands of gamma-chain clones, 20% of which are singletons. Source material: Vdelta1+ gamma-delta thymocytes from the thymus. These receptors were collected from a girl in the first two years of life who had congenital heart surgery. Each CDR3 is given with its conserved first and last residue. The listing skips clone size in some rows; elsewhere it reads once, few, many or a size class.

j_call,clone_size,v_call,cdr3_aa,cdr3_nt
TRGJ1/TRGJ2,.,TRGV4,CATWDGPRHYKKLF,TGTGCCACCTGGGATGGGCCAAGACATTATAAGAAACTCTTT
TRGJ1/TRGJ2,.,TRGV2,CAAWDRPWYKKLF,TGTGCCGCCTGGGACAGGCCTTGGTATAAGAAACTCTTT
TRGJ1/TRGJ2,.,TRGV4,CATWVHHKKLF,TGTGCCACCTGGGTGCACCATAAGAAACTCTTT
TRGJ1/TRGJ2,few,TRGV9,CALWEVRENYKKLF,TGTGCCTTGTGGGAGGTGAGGGAGAATTATAAGAAACTCTTT
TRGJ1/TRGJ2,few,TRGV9,CALSEGYKKLF,TGTGCCTTGTCGGAGGGGTATAAGAAACTCTTT
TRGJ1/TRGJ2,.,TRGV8,CATWEPHVDYYKKLF,TGTGCCACCTGGGAGCCCCACGTGGACTATTATAAGAAACTCTTT
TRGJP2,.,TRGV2,CATWDRRSDWIKTF,TGTGCCACCTGGGATAGGCGTAGTGATTGGATCAAGACGTTT
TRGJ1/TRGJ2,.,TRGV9,CALWEVPPNYYKKLF,TGTGCCTTGTGGGAGGTGCCACCGAATTATTATAAGAAACTCTTT
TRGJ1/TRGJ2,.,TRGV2,CATWDGRVNYKKLF,TGTGCCACCTGGGACGGCCGGGTTAATTATAAGAAACTCTTT
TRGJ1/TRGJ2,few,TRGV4,CATWGDPPNYYKKLF,TGTGCCACCTGGGGAGATCCGCCGAATTATTATAAGAAACTCTTT
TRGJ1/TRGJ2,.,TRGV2,CATWDRLPSKKLF,TGTGCCACCTGGGACAGGCTCCCAAGTAAGAAACTCTTT
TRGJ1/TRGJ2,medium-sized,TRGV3,CATWDRHKKLF,TGTGCCACCTGGGACAGGCATAAGAAACTCTTT
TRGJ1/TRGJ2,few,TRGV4,CATWPSYYKKLF,TGTGCCACCTGGCCATCTTATTATAAGAAACTCTTT
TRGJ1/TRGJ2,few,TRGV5,CATWDRNSNYYKKLF,TGTGCCACCTGGGACAGGAATTCGAATTATTATAAGAAACTCTTT
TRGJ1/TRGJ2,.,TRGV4,CATWRDKKLF,TGTGCCACCTGGCGAGATAAGAAACTCTTT
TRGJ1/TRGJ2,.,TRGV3,CTTWAKKLF,TGTACCACCTGGGCGAAGAAACTCTTT
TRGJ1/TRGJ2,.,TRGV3,CATWDKGSEEGKKLF,TGTGCCACCTGGGACAAGGGGTCGGAGGAGGGTAAGAAACTCTTT
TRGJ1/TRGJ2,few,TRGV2,CATWPRGGKLF,TGTGCCACCTGGCCTCGAGGGGGGAAACTCTTT
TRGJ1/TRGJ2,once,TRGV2,CATWDGLGQYKKLF,TGTGCCACCTGGGACGGGTTAGGTCAATATAAGAAACTCTTT
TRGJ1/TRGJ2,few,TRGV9,CALWEVLEGYYKKLF,TGTGCCTTGTGGGAGGTGCTGGAGGGTTATTATAAGAAACTCTTT
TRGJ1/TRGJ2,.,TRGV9,CALWEVRPYYKKLF,TGTGCCTTGTGGGAGGTCCGACCTTATTATAAGAAACTCTTT
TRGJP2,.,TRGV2,CATWDLGHYSSDWIKTF,TGTGCCACCTGGGACCTTGGGCACTATAGTAGTGATTGGATCAAGACGTTT
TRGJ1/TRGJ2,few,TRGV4,CATWDAPDDSKKLF,TGTGCCACCTGGGATGCTCCAGACGATTCTAAGAAACTCTTT
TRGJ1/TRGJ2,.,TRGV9,CALWGPPGFYYKKLF,TGTGCCTTGTGGGGTCCACCGGGATTTTATTATAAGAAACTCTTT
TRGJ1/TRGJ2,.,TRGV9,CALWEGPSGKKLF,TGTGCCTTGTGGGAGGGGCCATCGGGCAAGAAACTCTTT
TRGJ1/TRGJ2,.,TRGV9,CALWLLGFYYKKLF,TGTGCCTTGTGGCTATTGGGATTTTATTATAAGAAACTCTTT
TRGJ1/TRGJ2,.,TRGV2,CATWDGEGYYKKLF,TGTGCCACCTGGGACGGGGAAGGTTATTATAAGAAACTCTTT
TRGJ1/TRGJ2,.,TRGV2,CATWDVQRGGNKKLF,TGTGCCACCTGGGACGTCCAACGAGGGGGTAATAAGAAACTCTTT
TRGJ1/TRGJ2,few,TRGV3,CATWDTSCTYKKLF,TGTGCCACCTGGGACACCTCCTGCACCTATAAGAAACTCTTT
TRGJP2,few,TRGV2,CATWDGEYSDWIKTF,TGTGCCACCTGGGACGGGGAGTATAGTGATTGGATCAAGACGTTT
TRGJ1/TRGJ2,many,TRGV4,CATWDGCNKKLF,TGTGCCACCTGGGATGGCTGTAATAAGAAACTCTTT
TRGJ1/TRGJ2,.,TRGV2,CATWDEGDYYKKLF,TGTGCCACCTGGGATGAAGGGGATTATTATAAGAAACTCTTT
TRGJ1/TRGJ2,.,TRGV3,CATWDRPGAIPNYYKKLF,TGTGCCACCTGGGACAGGCCAGGGGCGATCCCGAATTATTATAAGAAACTCTTT
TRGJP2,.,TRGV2,CATWDGLVRDWIKTF,TGTGCCACCTGGGACGGGCTCGTCCGTGATTGGATCAAGACGTTT
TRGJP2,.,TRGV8,CATWDSVKSSDWIKTF,TGTGCCACCTGGGATAGTGTGAAAAGTAGTGATTGGATCAAGACGTTT
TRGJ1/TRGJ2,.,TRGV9,CALWEVEGYYKKLF,TGTGCCTTGTGGGAGGTGGAGGGTTATTATAAGAAACTCTTT
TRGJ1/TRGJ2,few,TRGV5,CATWDRLVDYKKLF,TGTGCCACCTGGGACAGGCTAGTAGATTATAAGAAACTCTTT
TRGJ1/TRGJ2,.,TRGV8,CATWEPRTNYYKKLF,TGTGCCACCTGGGAACCCCGAACGAATTATTATAAGAAACTCTTT
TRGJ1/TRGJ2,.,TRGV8,CATWDIPGYKKLF,TGTGCCACCTGGGACATCCCTGGGTATAAGAAACTCTTT
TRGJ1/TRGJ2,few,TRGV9,CALWEKKLF,TGTGCCTTGTGGGAGAAGAAACTCTTT
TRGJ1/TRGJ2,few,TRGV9,CAFRNKKLF,TGTGCCTTCAGAAATAAGAAACTCTTT
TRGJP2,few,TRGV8,CATWDGEGSDWIKTF,TGTGCCACCTGGGATGGAGAGGGTAGTGATTGGATCAAGACGTTT
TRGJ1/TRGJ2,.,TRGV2,CATWDGTRYKKLF,TGTGCCACCTGGGACGGGACTCGTTATAAGAAACTCTTT
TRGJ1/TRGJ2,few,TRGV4,CATWDGPLNYYKKLF,TGTGCCACCTGGGATGGGCCCCTCAATTATTATAAGAAACTCTTT
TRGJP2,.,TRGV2,CATWDADWIKTF,TGTGCCACCTGGGACGCTGATTGGATCAAGACGTTT
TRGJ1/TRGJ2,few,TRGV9,CALWEVSGEEKLF,TGTGCCTTGTGGGAGGTGAGTGGAGAGGAGAAACTCTTT
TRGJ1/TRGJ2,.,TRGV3,CATWDRPILNYYKKLF,TGTGCCACCTGGGACAGGCCAATACTGAATTATTATAAGAAACTCTTT